Shown below are 24 T cell receptor beta chains from a single sample sequenced in a study of cytomegalovirus exposure and HLA in healthy donors. PCR employed 60 Vbeta and 13 Jbeta primers. This table comes from immunoSEQ multiplex PCR, and its TCRdb copy is limited to in-frame clones, with some not included. The table shows approximately 150,000 clones, with over 55% occurring only once. The specimen was PBMCs. All receptors come from a man aged 40-50 years in good health and CMV-seronegative.

A single count supports this clone. The chain combines TRBV6-1 with TRBJ2-7; 10 bases are a match to TRBD2. CDR1 is MNHNS, CDR2 SASEGT, per germline. Unmatched junction bases numbered 7, after V lost 7 bases and J lost 4 bases. The CDR3 is 14 amino acids. The CDR3: CASTPSGRAYEQYF. As DNA, the CDR3 is TGTGCCAGCACACCAAGCGGGAGGGCGTACGAGCAGTACTTC.

V and J are TRBV5-1 and TRBJ1-1; D unclear. The CDR3 is made up of 14 amino acids. Trimming shortened V by 2 bases and J by 1 base, and 9 bases separated the two germline ends. CDR1 and CDR2 from the germline V gene are SGHRS and YFSETQ. CDR3 nucleotides: TGCGCCAGCAGCTTACCAGTCCCGAACACTGAAGCTTTCTTT. Amino acids: CASSLPVPNTEAFF. Together with reference TRBV5-1 and TRBJ1-1, the CDR3 gives the full variable domain: KAGVTQTPRYLIKTRGQQVTLSCSPISGHRSVSWYQQTPGQGLQFLFEYFSETQRNKGNFPGRFSGRQFSNSRSEMNVSTLELGDSALYLCASSLPVPNTEAFFGQGTRLTVV.

The J gene is TRBJ2-1, the V gene TRBV9; 7 nucleotides line up with TRBD2. This CDR3 region has 15 residues. Germline V gene data show CDR1 as SGDLS and CDR2 as YYNGEE. The V gene end was trimmed by 1 base and the J gene end by 0 bases; junction bases not matched to a gene: 1. This chain's CDR3 is CASSVSGVSYNEQFF. The CDR3 coding sequence is TGTGCCAGCAGCGTAAGCGGGGTCTCCTACAATGAGCAGTTCTTC.

The chain recombines TRBV7-9 with TRBJ1-1; TRBD1 agrees at 9 bases. Trimming removed 5 bases from V and 4 bases from J; junction bases left unmatched: 5. The germline V gene has CDR1 SEHNR and CDR2 FQNEAQ (reference sequence). There are 14 residues in the CDR3. For the CDR3, the DNA is TGTGCCAGCAGCCCGACAGGGGGTTCCACTGAAGCTTTCTTT. Translated, it gives CASSPTGGSTEAFF.

CDR3 in DNA: TGCAGCGTTGGTCAGGGCTGGGAGGGGAGGGGTTCTGAAGCTTTCTTT. Translation: CSVGQGWEGRGSEAFF. The chain uses TRBV29-1 and TRBJ1-1; D perhaps matches TRBD1 (5 bases). The CDR3 loop spans 16 amino acids. Germline values: CDR1 SQVTM, CDR2 ANQGSEA. V was clipped by 4 bases and J by 6 bases, with 24 bases between them.

This clone has more than one count but fewer than ten. The V gene is TRBV5-6, the J gene TRBJ1-1, with D maybe TRBD1 (6 bases). The germline CDR1 and CDR2 sequences are SGHDT and YYEEEE. The V end was cut by 3 bases, the J end by 9 bases, with 24 bases between. The CDR3 loop spans 16 amino acids. This CDR3 is CASSSHGGASNPQAFF. The CDR3 DNA follows: TGTGCCAGCAGCTCGCACGGGGGGGCCTCGAACCCTCAAGCTTTCTTT.

The chain recombines TRBV15 with TRBJ2-1; 10 bases match TRBD2. After removal of 0 bases from V and 8 bases from J, the junction contained 13 bases not matched to a gene. This CDR3 contains 18 residues. Germline assignment: CDR1 LNHNV and CDR2 YYDKDF (reference sequence). The CDR3: CATSRDRSAGGPVDEQFF. CDR3 sequence (DNA): TGTGCCACCAGCAGAGACAGATCAGCGGGAGGGCCTGTCGATGAGCAGTTCTTC.

This clone showed up just once. This chain links TRBV7-9 with TRBJ2-7, with D hard to call. V was clipped by 1 base and J by 9 bases, with 10 bases between them. Germline CDR1 reads SEHNR; CDR2 reads FQNEAQ (reference sequence). This CDR3 region has 12 residues. CDR3 DNA sequence: TGTGCCAGCAGCTTAGGGCCTTCCATGCAGTACTTC. This translates into CASSLGPSMQYF.

The chain has TRBV2 and TRBJ1-4, with 7 bases matching TRBD1. Trimming took 6 bases from V and 2 from J; bases not matched to a gene: 6. The germline V gene encodes CDR1 SNHLY and CDR2 FYNNEI. The CDR3 length is 15 residues. The CDR3 here is CASSKTGTTNEKLFF. DNA for the CDR3: TGTGCCAGCAGCAAGACAGGGACGACTAATGAAAAACTGTTTTTT. Full variable domain (rest looked up from reference TRBV2 and TRBJ1-4): EPEVTQTPSHQVTQMGQEVILRCVPISNHLYFYWYRQILGQKVEFLVSFYNNEISEKSEIFDDQFSVERPDGSNFTLKIRSTKLEDSAMYFCASSKTGTTNEKLFFGSGTQLSVL.

This chain uses TRBV7-9 with TRBJ2-5; TRBD2 might be the D (5 bases). The CDR3 runs 15 residues. Germline V gene sequence: CDR1 SEHNR, CDR2 FQNEAQ (reference sequence). V was clipped by 2 bases and J by 2 bases, with 12 bases between them. In DNA form, the CDR3 reads TGTGCCAGCAGCTTATTCGGGAATCCGCAAGAGACCCAGTACTTC. It encodes CASSLFGNPQETQYF.

The chain is built from TRBV10-3 and TRBJ1-4; 9 nucleotides match TRBD1. The CDR3 contains 15 residues. Per germline, CDR1 ENHRY and CDR2 SYGVKD. Germline trimming cut 3 bases from V and 6 bases from J; bases unmatched to any gene: 5. In DNA, the CDR3 is TGTGCCATCAGTGACGGACAGGGGTCCGATGAAAAACTGTTTTTT. This sequence encodes CAISDGQGSDEKLFF.

This clone has a handful of counts. The V gene is TRBV21-1, the J gene TRBJ1-6; no check of the table's D call, TRBD1, against the DNA was made. TRBV21-1 is shown as a pseudogene. The CDR3 loop spans 19 amino acids. CDR3 DNA sequence: TGTGCCAGCAGCAACCACCCGCGGGGACAGGGTCAGAAGAATTCACCCCTCCACTTT. Amino acid sequence: CASSNHPRGQGQKNSPLHF.

The chain employs TRBV29-1 and TRBJ2-2, with 7 bases that match TRBD1. This CDR3 has 17 residues. Germline CDR1 reads SQVTM; CDR2 reads ANQGSEA. With V trimmed by 4 bases and J by 0 bases, 11 bases remained unmatched. DNA for the CDR3: TGCAGCGTTGGTCGGACAGGATTCCACGCGAACACCGGGGAGCTGTTTTTT. Translating it yields CSVGRTGFHANTGELFF.

The rearrangement joins TRBV30 to TRBJ1-5; D remains ambiguous. The CDR3 has 15 residues. Germline CDR1 and CDR2: GTSNPN and SVGIG (reference sequence). V lost 1 base and J 0 bases, leaving 10 bases between the germline ends. As DNA, the CDR3 is TGTGCCTGGAGTGCGGAGGCATTTAGCAATCAGCCCCAGCATTTT. The encoded protein is CAWSAEAFSNQPQHF.

The V call is TRBV2, the J call TRBJ2-7; D gene ambiguous. This CDR3 is 15 amino acids long. Trimming pared 6 bases from V and 0 bases from J, leaving 15 bases between. Germline V lookup: CDR1 SNHLY, CDR2 FYNNEI. CDR3 protein: CASRVPGSVSYEQYF. The CDR3 DNA is TGTGCCAGCAGGGTCCCCGGGTCCGTCTCCTACGAGCAGTACTTC.

A single count supports this clone. The genes are TRBV5-1 and TRBJ1-1; TRBD1 matches 7 bases. The CDR3 totals 15 residues. Unmatched junction bases numbered 7, after V lost 4 bases and J lost 1 base. From germline, CDR1 is SGHRS and CDR2 YFSETQ. CDR3 DNA sequence: TGCGCCAGCAGCCCGTCAAGACAGGGGAACACTGAAGCTTTCTTT. Residues: CASSPSRQGNTEAFF.

The gene calls are TRBV7-6 and TRBJ1-3; D gene uncertain. The CDR3 contains 14 residues. Germline V CDR1 and CDR2: SGHVS, FNYEAQ. The V end was cut by 5 bases, the J end by 0 bases, with 8 bases between. CDR3 amino acids: CASSPGFSGNTIYF. CDR3 coding DNA: TGTGCCAGCAGCCCAGGCTTCTCTGGAAACACCATATATTTT.

The rearrangement uses TRBV7-9 and TRBJ1-2, with D possibly matching TRBD1 (6 bases). Germline CDR1 is SEHNR and CDR2 is FQNEAQ (reference sequence). Trimming cost V 5 bases and J 6 bases, with 13 bases left between them. The CDR3 spans 13 residues. CDR3 region: CASSERQGNGYTF. The CDR3 nucleotides read TGTGCCAGCAGCGAGAGGCAGGGGAATGGCTACACCTTC.

The table lists this clone with a few counts. The same CDR3 is also encoded by other DNA sequences in this sample. J is TRBJ2-7 and V is TRBV9, with 12 bases aligning to TRBD1. V shed 0 bases and J 7 bases; nucleotides not matched to a gene: 5. CDR1 and CDR2 (germline): SGDLS, YYNGEE. The CDR3 runs 15 residues. The CDR3 nucleotides are TGTGCCAGCAGCGTAGCTGGGACAGGGGGCGATGAGCAGTACTTC. Residues: CASSVAGTGGDEQYF. Filled out from reference TRBV9 and TRBJ2-7, the complete variable domain reads DSGVTQTPKHLITATGQRVTLRCSPRSGDLSVYWYQQSLDQGLQFLIQYYNGEERAKGNILERFSAQQFPDLHSELNLSSLELGDSALYFCASSVAGTGGDEQYFGPGTRLTVT.

This chain joins TRBV6-5 and TRBJ2-3; TRBD2 matches at 15 bases. J lost 15 bases, V lost 6 bases, and 13 bases had no gene match. CDR1 is MNHEY, CDR2 SVGAGI, per germline. This CDR3 spans 15 amino acids. This CDR3 is CASREGLAGGRSFYF. CDR3 bases: TGTGCCAGCAGGGAGGGACTAGCGGGGGGCAGGTCTTTTTATTTT.

The chain couples TRBV9 to TRBJ2-7, with D possibly matching TRBD1 (5 bases). CDR3 length: 13 amino acids. Germline values: CDR1 SGDLS, CDR2 YYNGEE. With 0 bases removed from V and 3 bases from J, the gap between germline ends came to 7 bases. The CDR3 is CASSVGQYYEQYF. The CDR3, as DNA: TGTGCCAGCAGCGTAGGACAGTACTACGAGCAGTACTTC.

The V and J genes are TRBV19 and TRBJ1-6; the match to TRBD1 covers 7 bases. V lost 5 bases to trimming and J lost 9 bases; unmatched junction nucleotides: 10. Germline assignment: CDR1 LNHDA and CDR2 SQIVND (reference sequence). This CDR3 is 15 amino acids long. Written as DNA, the CDR3 is TGTGCCAGTAGTGTCGCCCGGGACAGCGGTTCACCCCTCCACTTT. It codes for CASSVARDSGSPLHF.

To note about this clone: At one of its ends the junction is not consistent with the germline gene, which may arise from a read error. The gene calls are TRBV6-5 and TRBJ1-5; 10 nucleotides match TRBD1. Germline loops: CDR1 MNHEY, CDR2 SVGAGI. This CDR3 is built from 14 residues. CDR3 nucleotides: TGTGCCAGCAGTAACCGGGACAGGGGTCAACCCCAGAATTTT. Encoded protein: CASSNRDRGQPQNF.

This chain links TRBV7-6 with TRBJ1-1; 9 bases are a match to TRBD1. CDR1 SGHVS and CDR2 FNYEAQ come from the germline V gene. Trimming removed 5 bases from V and 10 bases from J; junction bases left unmatched: 5. The CDR3 covers 12 residues. Here the CDR3 reads CASSRTGELAFF. The CDR3 nucleotides read TGTGCCAGCAGCCGGACAGGGGAATTAGCTTTCTTT.